The rows below give T cell receptor beta chains drawn from one sample of a study of human T cells and chemical hapten exposure. One entry per CDR3 protein results from TCRdb running MiXCR on the RACE reads. The sample contains more than 90,000 distinct CDR3 sequences, roughly an eighth of which appear only once. Sequencing was performed on whole blood, taken in connection with sensitization to the hapten diphenylcyclopropenone (DPC). All receptors derive from a woman in her forties with alopecia areata. Some clones in this sample may be carry-over from other donors' samples. Each CDR3 is given with its conserved first and last residue. The D gene is left open where the match is weak. Not every row has a clone size; where given, it reads once, few, many or a size class.

clone size,V gene,D gene,J gene,CDR3 protein,CDR3 DNA
many,TRBV11-2,.,TRBJ2-7,CASSSTRGTGARDF,TGTGCCAGCAGCTCGACGCGGGGCACAGGGGCGCGGGACTTC
few,TRBV7-2,TRBD2,TRBJ2-5,CASSLERGRVETQYF,TGTGCCAGCAGCTTAGAACGAGGGAGGGTTGAGACCCAGTACTTC
many,TRBV28,.,TRBJ1-2,CASGSDYGYTF,TGTGCCAGCGGTAGTGACTATGGCTACACCTTC
once,TRBV29-1,.,TRBJ2-1,CSGRGPNEQFF,TGCAGCGGCCGGGGTCCGAATGAGCAGTTCTTC
.,TRBV28,.,TRBJ2-7,CASSELRSEQYF,TGTGCCAGCAGCGAGCTGCGTAGCGAGCAGTACTTC
many,TRBV3-1,.,TRBJ2-7,CASSPPRRGEQYF,TGTGCCAGCAGCCCCCCCCGGCGGGGCGAGCAGTACTTC
many,TRBV27,.,TRBJ1-2,CASSRGGANYGYTF,TGTGCCAGCAGCCGGGGAGGAGCTAACTATGGCTACACCTTC
many,TRBV10-1,TRBD1,TRBJ1-3,CASSGTGGNTIYF,TGCGCCAGCAGCGGGACAGGAGGAAACACCATATATTTT
few,TRBV5-1,.,TRBJ2-7,CASSLGVRDEQYF,TGCGCCAGCAGCCTGGGGGTCAGGGACGAGCAGTACTTC
few,TRBV7-2,.,TRBJ2-7,CASSLHHGLTYEQYF,TGTGCCAGCAGCCTTCACCATGGGCTCACCTACGAGCAGTACTTC
many,TRBV18,TRBD1,TRBJ2-2,CASSPRTGGANTGELFF,TGTGCCAGCTCACCAAGGACAGGGGGCGCGAACACCGGGGAGCTGTTTTTT
.,TRBV30,TRBD1,TRBJ1-6,CAWSVQGAPWNSPLHF,TGTGCCTGGAGTGTTCAGGGGGCCCCATGGAATTCACCCCTCCACTTT
few,TRBV7-9,.,TRBJ1-1,CASSPEQMNTEAFF,TGTGCCAGCAGCCCCGAGCAGATGAACACTGAAGCTTTCTTT
once,TRBV3-1,.,TRBJ1-4,CASSQGDGRKLFF,TGTGCCAGCAGCCAAGGGGACGGCAGGAAACTGTTTTTT
many,TRBV6-2/TRBV6-3,.,TRBJ2-7,CASSYSGGGNSYEQYF,TGTGCCAGCAGTTACTCAGGAGGTGGCAACTCCTACGAGCAGTACTTC
.,TRBV7-7,.,TRBJ2-1,CASSLALSPNEQFF,TGTGCTAGCAGCTTAGCCCTTAGCCCCAATGAGCAGTTCTTC
few,TRBV20-1,TRBD1,TRBJ1-4,CSARFLTGDLIPTNEKLFF,TGCAGTGCTAGATTCCTCACAGGGGACCTAATCCCAACTAATGAAAAACTGTTTTTT
.,TRBV6-2/TRBV6-3,.,TRBJ1-1,CASSYGGTDTEAFF,TGTGCCAGCAGTTACGGGGGTACGGACACTGAAGCTTTCTTT
.,TRBV7-9,.,TRBJ2-3,CASSQTDTQYF,TGTGCCAGCAGTCAGACAGATACGCAGTATTTT
.,TRBV7-2,.,TRBJ2-3,CASSPQTSADTQYF,TGTGCCAGCAGCCCCCAGACAAGCGCAGATACGCAGTATTTT
few,TRBV12-3/TRBV12-4,.,TRBJ1-3,CASSLSSSGNTIYF,TGTGCCAGCAGTCTCTCGAGCTCTGGAAACACCATATATTTT
many,TRBV14,.,TRBJ2-7,CASSQEWYEQYF,TGTGCCAGCAGCCAAGAATGGTACGAGCAGTACTTC
few,TRBV21-1,.,TRBJ1-1,CASSATGVPNTEAFF,TGTGCCAGCAGCGCAACAGGGGTACCGAACACTGAAGCTTTCTTT
few,TRBV6-5,.,TRBJ1-1,CASSYRPQGGRTEAFF,TGTGCCAGCAGTTACCGGCCCCAGGGAGGAAGGACTGAAGCTTTCTTT
.,TRBV7-3,TRBD1,TRBJ2-7,CASTPTGGEQYF,TGTGCCAGCACCCCGACAGGGGGCGAGCAGTACTTC
.,TRBV30,.,TRBJ1-5,CAWSRNSNQPQHF,TGTGCCTGGAGTAGGAATAGCAATCAGCCCCAGCATTTT
few,TRBV19,.,TRBJ2-3,CASSSRTHRLTDTQYF,TGTGCCAGTAGTTCCCGGACCCATCGCCTCACAGATACGCAGTATTTT